There are many counts of the clone carrying this TCR beta chain. This record belongs to a study of T cells after yellow fever vaccination. The overall study: Fractions low in cell number were prepared with SMART-Seq v4 Ultra Low Input.

V shed 2 bases and J 0 bases; nucleotides not matched to a gene: 5. Germline CDR1 is SQVTM and CDR2 is ANQGSEA. The CDR3 is made up of 15 amino acids. TCRdb re-derived calls from the 5' RACE reads in MiXCR, one entry per CDR3 protein. The sample contains around 30,000 distinct CDR3 sequences, roughly a tenth of which appear only once. Source: PBMCs, either bulk or a sorted T-cell subset (CD4+, CD8+, memory, or dextramer-sorted; not recorded which), taken roughly 15 days after the first yellow fever vaccination. The V call is TRBV29-1, the J call TRBJ2-3, with TRBD2 matching over 7 bases. This sequence was found in a young man who received the YFV17D yellow fever vaccine. DNA for the CDR3: TGCAGCGTTGAACTCGGGCGGGGGAGCACAGATACGCAGTATTTT. Encoded protein: CSVELGRGSTDTQYF.